The text below deals with one T cell receptor beta chain. Its antigen is not identified. Germline V gene sequence: CDR1 SGHDT, CDR2 YYEEEE. There are 17 residues in the CDR3. Trimming stripped 0 bases from V and 0 bases from J, with 16 bases between. This sample stems from a study of cytomegalovirus exposure and HLA in healthy donors. Study-wide points: In a later analysis, compared with equally common non-associated chains, HLA-associated beta chains were more expanded.

Healthy people donating bone marrow made up the donors. This PCR relied on a set of 60 Vbeta primers and 13 Jbeta primers. Clones were sequenced by immunoSEQ multiplex PCR, and TCRdb holds only the in-frame ones, with some missing. The table for this sample gives roughly 190,000 clones. The TCR comes from a woman under 30 in good health and CMV-seropositive. The V call is TRBV5-6, the J call TRBJ2-7; TRBD2 might be the D (5 bases). Sequenced input: PBMCs. CDR3 region: CASSLGWRAESSYEQYF. CDR3 nucleotide sequence: TGTGCCAGCAGCTTGGGGTGGAGAGCGGAAAGCTCCTACGAGCAGTACTTC.